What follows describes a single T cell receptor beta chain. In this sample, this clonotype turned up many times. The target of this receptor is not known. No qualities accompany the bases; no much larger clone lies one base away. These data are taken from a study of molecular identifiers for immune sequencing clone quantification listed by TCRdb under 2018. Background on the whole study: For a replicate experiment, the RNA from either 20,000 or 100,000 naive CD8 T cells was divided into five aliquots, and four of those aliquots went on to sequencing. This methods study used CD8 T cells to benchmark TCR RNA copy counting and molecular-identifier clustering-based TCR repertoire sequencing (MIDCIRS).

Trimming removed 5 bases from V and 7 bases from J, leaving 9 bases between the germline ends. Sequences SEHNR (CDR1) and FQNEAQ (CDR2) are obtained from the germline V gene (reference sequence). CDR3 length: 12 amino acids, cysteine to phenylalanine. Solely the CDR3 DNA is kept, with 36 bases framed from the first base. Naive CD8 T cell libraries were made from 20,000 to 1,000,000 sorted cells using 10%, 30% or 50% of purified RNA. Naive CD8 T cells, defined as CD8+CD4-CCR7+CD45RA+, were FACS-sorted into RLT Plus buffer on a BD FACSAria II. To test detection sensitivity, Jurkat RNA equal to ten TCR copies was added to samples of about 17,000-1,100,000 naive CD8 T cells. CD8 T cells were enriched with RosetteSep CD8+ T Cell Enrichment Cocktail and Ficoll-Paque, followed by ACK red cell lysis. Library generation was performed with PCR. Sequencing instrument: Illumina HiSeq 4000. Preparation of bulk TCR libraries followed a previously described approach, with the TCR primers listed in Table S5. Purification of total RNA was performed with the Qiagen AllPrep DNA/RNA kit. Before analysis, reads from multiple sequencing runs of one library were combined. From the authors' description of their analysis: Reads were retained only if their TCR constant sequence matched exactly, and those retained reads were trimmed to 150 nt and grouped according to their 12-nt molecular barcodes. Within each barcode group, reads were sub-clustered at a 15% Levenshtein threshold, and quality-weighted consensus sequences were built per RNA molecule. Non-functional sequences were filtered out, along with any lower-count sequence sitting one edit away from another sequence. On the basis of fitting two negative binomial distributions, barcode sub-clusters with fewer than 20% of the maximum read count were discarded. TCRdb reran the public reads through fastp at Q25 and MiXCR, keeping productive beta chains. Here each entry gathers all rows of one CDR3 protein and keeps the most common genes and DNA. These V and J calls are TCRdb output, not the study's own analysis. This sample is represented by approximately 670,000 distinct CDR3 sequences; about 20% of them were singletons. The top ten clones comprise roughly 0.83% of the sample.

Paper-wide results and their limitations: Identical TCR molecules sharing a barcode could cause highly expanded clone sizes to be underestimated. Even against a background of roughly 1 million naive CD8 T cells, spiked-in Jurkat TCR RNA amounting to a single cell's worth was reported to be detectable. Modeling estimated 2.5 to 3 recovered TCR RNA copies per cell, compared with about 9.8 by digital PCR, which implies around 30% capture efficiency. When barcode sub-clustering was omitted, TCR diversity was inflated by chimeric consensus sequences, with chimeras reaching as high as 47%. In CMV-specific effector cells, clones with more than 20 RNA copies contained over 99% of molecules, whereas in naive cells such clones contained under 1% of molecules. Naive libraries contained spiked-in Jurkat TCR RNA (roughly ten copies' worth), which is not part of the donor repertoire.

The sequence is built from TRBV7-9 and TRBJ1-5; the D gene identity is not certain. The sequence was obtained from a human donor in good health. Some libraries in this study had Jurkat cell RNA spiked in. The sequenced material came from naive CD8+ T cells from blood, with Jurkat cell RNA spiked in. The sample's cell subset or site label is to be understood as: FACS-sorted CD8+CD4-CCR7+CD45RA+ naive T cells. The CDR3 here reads CASSRGGQPQHF. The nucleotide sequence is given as TGTGCCAGCAGCCGGGGAGGGCAGCCCCAGCATTTT.